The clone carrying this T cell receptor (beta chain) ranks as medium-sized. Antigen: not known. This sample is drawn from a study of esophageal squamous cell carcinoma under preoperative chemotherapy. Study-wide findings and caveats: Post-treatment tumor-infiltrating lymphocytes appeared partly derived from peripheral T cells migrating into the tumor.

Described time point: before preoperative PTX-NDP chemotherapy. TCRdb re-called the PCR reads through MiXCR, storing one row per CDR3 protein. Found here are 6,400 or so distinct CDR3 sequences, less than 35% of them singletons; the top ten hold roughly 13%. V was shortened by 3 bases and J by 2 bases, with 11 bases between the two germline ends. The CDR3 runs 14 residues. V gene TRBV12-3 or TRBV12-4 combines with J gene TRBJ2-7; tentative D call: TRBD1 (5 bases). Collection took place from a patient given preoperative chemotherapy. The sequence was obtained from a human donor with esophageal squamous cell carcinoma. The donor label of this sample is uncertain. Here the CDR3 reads CASSLDTPTYEQYF. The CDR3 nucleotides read TGTGCCAGCAGTTTGGACACCCCAACCTACGAGCAGTACTTC.